A single sample gave rise to the 18 T cell receptor beta chains below, sequenced in a study of radiation and T cells in renal cell carcinoma. The table came from immunoSEQ multiplex PCR; TCRdb's copy has only in-frame clones and leaves some out. The sample consists of 130,000 to 150,000 clones, around nine tenths of them appearing once. Described time point: baseline pretreatment blood. Treatment meaning: 15 Gy SBRT to primary tumor, nephrectomy 4 weeks later. Here the sequenced sample was blood, taken from a patient whose treatment included radiotherapy and nephrectomy. These receptors all come from a woman aged 45-65 years with renal cell carcinoma.

V usage is TRBV9 and J usage is TRBJ2-7; 10 bases are shared with TRBD2. The junction had 6 bases not matched to a gene; V was cut back by 0 bases and J by 6 bases. CDR1 is SGDLS and CDR2 is YYNGEE in the germline V gene. The CDR3 runs to 15 residues. This CDR3 reads CASSVGSGGRLEQYF. DNA of the CDR3: TGTGCCAGCAGCGTAGGTAGCGGGGGGCGGCTCGAGCAGTACTTC.

The V call is TRBV6-5, the J call TRBJ1-3; possible D gene TRBD1, 6 bases. This CDR3 is 14 amino acids long. V lost 6 bases and J 0 bases, leaving 9 bases between the germline ends. Germline V gene data show CDR1 as MNHEY and CDR2 as SVGAGI. The CDR3 protein is CASSRDNSGNTIYF. CDR3 nucleotides: TGTGCCAGCAGCAGGGACAACTCTGGAAACACCATATATTTT.

The chain joins TRBV19 to TRBJ2-2, with TRBD1 matching over 7 bases. The CDR3 length is 13 residues. Looked up from germline, CDR1 is LNHDA and CDR2 is SQIVND (reference sequence). V shed 6 bases, J shed 4 bases, and the junction held 2 bases outside the gene matches. CDR3 sequence (DNA): TGTGCCAGTAGACAGGGGTTCACCGGGGAGCTGTTTTTT. Translation gives CASRQGFTGELFF.

The table lists this clone with a few counts. The chain has TRBV19 and TRBJ1-5; the D gene is possibly TRBD1 (5 bases). The germline gives CDR1 LNHDA, CDR2 SQIVND (reference sequence). The germline V and J ends were trimmed by 8 bases and 5 bases, with 16 bases remaining between them. The CDR3 loop spans 14 amino acids. CDR3 nucleotides: TGTGCCAGTTGGTCACAGGAAAGTCATCAGCCCCAGCATTTT. This sequence encodes CASWSQESHQPQHF.

This rearrangement joins TRBV18 to TRBJ1-1; no firm D call. Germline CDR1 reads KGHSH; CDR2 reads LQKENI. V lost 6 bases to trimming and J lost 7 bases, with 24 bases between them. This CDR3 comprises 16 residues. The CDR3 protein is CASSPSRNRKPREAFF. In DNA, the CDR3 is TGTGCCAGCTCGCCTTCAAGGAACCGAAAACCTCGTGAAGCTTTCTTT.

In DNA, the CDR3 is TGTGCCAGCAGCCAGACTAGCGGGGGGCCTCAGACCTACAATGAGCAGTTCTTC. Translating gives CASSQTSGGPQTYNEQFF. The chain recombines TRBV7-9 with TRBJ2-1, with 13 bases lining up with TRBD2. CDR3 length equals 18 residues. Germline V gene data show CDR1 as SEHNR and CDR2 as FQNEAQ (reference sequence). After removal of 5 bases from V and 2 bases from J, the junction contained 9 bases not matched to a gene.

This chain links TRBV18 with TRBJ1-5; D call uncertain. Trimming took 1 base from V and 8 from J, leaving 12 bases between them. The CDR3 covers 14 residues. CDR1 is KGHSH, CDR2 LQKENI, per germline. CDR3 bases: TGTGCCAGCTCACCACAGGGAGGGAGTGAGCCCCAGCATTTT. Translation: CASSPQGGSEPQHF. The full variable domain, with the rest looked up from reference TRBV18 and TRBJ1-5, is NAGVMQNPRHLVRRRGQEARLRCSPMKGHSHVYWYRQLPEEGLKFMVYLQKENIIDESGMPKERFSAEFPKEGPSILRIQQVVRGDSAAYFCASSPQGGSEPQHFGDGTRLSIL.

The chain joins TRBV2 to TRBJ2-1; 9 positions agree with TRBD2. The CDR3 runs 15 residues. After removal of 6 bases from V and 5 bases from J, the junction contained 8 bases not matched to a gene. Germline assignment: CDR1 SNHLY and CDR2 FYNNEI. In nucleotides, the CDR3 is TGTGCCAGCAGGGAACTAGCGGGCGCGAACAATGAGCAGTTCTTC. Residues: CASRELAGANNEQFF.

For this clone: Germline and junction disagree at one end, which may indicate a read error. CDR3 DNA: TGTGCTAGCAGCGCCCGGCGTGCTGGCTCCTACAATGAGCAGTTCTTC. This translates into CASSARRAGSYNEQFF. The chain recombines TRBV7-7 with TRBJ2-1; D unresolved. The CDR3 totals 16 residues. The germline V gene encodes CDR1 SSHAT and CDR2 FNYEAQ (reference sequence).

This clone showed up just a few times. The rearrangement uses TRBV7-6 and TRBJ2-5, with 11 bases aligning to TRBD1. Germline V gives CDR1 SGHVS, CDR2 FNYEAQ. There are 15 residues in the CDR3. J was trimmed by 5 bases and V by 5 bases; bases with no gene match: 7. The CDR3 loop reads CASSIGQGAGETQYF. In nucleotides, the CDR3 is TGTGCCAGCAGCATCGGACAGGGGGCCGGTGAGACCCAGTACTTC. Based on the CDR3 plus reference TRBV7-6 and TRBJ2-5, the full variable domain is GAGVSQSPRYKVTKRGQDVALRCDPISGHVSLYWYRQALGQGPEFLTYFNYEAQQDKSGLPNDRFSAERPEGSISTLTIQRTEQRDSAMYRCASSIGQGAGETQYFGPGTRLLVL.

The rearrangement links TRBV30 to TRBJ2-5; D is ambiguous. Germline V gives CDR1 GTSNPN, CDR2 SVGIG (reference sequence). V lost 2 bases and J lost 2, with 9 bases in between. The CDR3 contains 13 residues. As DNA, the CDR3 is TGTGCCTGGAGTCGGCGGCTTCAAGAGACCCAGTACTTC. Its protein product is CAWSRRLQETQYF.

The chain has TRBV18 and TRBJ2-7; D remains unclear. The CDR3 is 11 residues long. V lost 2 bases and J 6 bases, leaving 5 bases between the germline ends. From germline, CDR1 is KGHSH and CDR2 LQKENI. The CDR3 nucleotides are TGTGCCAGCTCACCAGGTTTCGAGCAGTACTTC. It encodes CASSPGFEQYF.

This sequence joins TRBV11-1 and TRBJ2-1, with 7 bases identical to TRBD2. J lost 8 bases, V lost 5 bases, and 6 bases had no gene match. Germline V gene lookup returns CDR1 SGHAT and CDR2 FQDESV (reference sequence). The CDR3 is made up of 13 amino acids. This CDR3 reads CASSPAGGYEQFF. The CDR3 region has the DNA TGTGCCAGCAGCCCGGCCGGGGGGTATGAGCAGTTCTTC.

The J gene is TRBJ1-2, the V gene TRBV6-1, with a tentative D call TRBD1 (5 bases). Germline V CDR1 and CDR2: MNHNS, SASEGT. Trimming shortened V by 1 base and J by 7 bases, and 16 bases separated the two germline ends. This CDR3 contains 15 residues. In DNA form, the CDR3 reads TGTGCCAGCAGTGAAGTCGGGGGGGAAGTGTCTGGCTACACCTTC. It encodes CASSEVGGEVSGYTF.

The chain combines TRBV19 with TRBJ2-3; TRBD2 matches at 10 bases. This CDR3 contains 15 residues. In germline, CDR1 is LNHDA, CDR2 SQIVND (reference sequence). Trimming at V came to 2 bases and at J to 4 bases, leaving 3 bases not matched to a gene. The CDR3 nucleotides are TGTGCCAGTAGTATAATAACTAGCGGGGCAGATACGCAGTATTTT. Translated, it gives CASSIITSGADTQYF.

The genes are TRBV4-1 and TRBJ2-7, with 7 bases that match TRBD2. The CDR3 is 13 amino acids. Trimming removed 4 bases from V and 6 bases from J; junction bases left unmatched: 6. Germline V CDR1 and CDR2: MGHRA, YSYEKL. In DNA form, the CDR3 reads TGCGCCAGCAGCCGACTGCGGGAGAGCGAGCAGTACTTC. It specifies CASSRLRESEQYF.

The chain carries TRBV21-1 and TRBJ1-4; the D segment call TRBD1 is taken from the table without a DNA check. TRBV21-1 is a pseudogene locus. The CDR3 runs to 16 residues. CDR3: CASSKTTGTGDEKLFF. DNA for the CDR3: TGTGCCAGCAGCAAAACGACCGGGACAGGTGATGAAAAACTGTTTTTT.

The rearrangement joins TRBV30 to TRBJ1-2; the match to TRBD1 covers 7 bases. V was clipped by 1 base and J by 8 bases; unmatched bases: 4. This CDR3 region has 12 residues. Germline lookup yields CDR1 GTSNPN and CDR2 SVGIG (reference sequence). CDR3 nucleotide sequence: TGTGCCTGGAGTGCAGGGGGGGCCGGCTACACCTTC. Amino acid sequence: CAWSAGGAGYTF. The variable domain in full, completed from reference TRBV30 and TRBJ1-2, reads SQTIHQWPATLVQPVGSPLSLECTVEGTSNPNLYWYRQAAGRGLQLLFYSVGIGQISSEVPQNLSASRPQDRQFILSSKKLLLSDSGFYLCAWSAGGAGYTFGSGTRLTVV.